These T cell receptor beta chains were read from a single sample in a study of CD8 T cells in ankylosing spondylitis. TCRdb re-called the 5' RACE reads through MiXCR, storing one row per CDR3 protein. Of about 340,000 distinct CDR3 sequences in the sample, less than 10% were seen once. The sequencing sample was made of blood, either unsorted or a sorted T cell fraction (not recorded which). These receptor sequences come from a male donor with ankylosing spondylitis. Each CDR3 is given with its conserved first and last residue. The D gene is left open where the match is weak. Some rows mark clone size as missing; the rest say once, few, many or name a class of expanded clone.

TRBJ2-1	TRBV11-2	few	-	TGTGCCAGCAGCAGACTGGACACCCATGAGCAGTTCTTC	CASSRLDTHEQFF
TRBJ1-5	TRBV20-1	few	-	TGCAGTGCTAGAGATACTGGGCGGGGGCACCAGCCCCAGCATTTT	CSARDTGRGHQPQHF
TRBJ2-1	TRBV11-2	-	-	TGTGCCAGCAGTTACGGCAGGTTTGACAATGAGCAGTTCTTC	CASSYGRFDNEQFF
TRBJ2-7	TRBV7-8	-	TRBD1	TGTGCCAGCAGCCCCCCGGACAGGGCTTACGAGCAGTACTTC	CASSPPDRAYEQYF
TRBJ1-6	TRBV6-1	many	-	TGTGCCAGCAGTGAACTGGGGGGGGTTAATTCACCCCTCCACTTT	CASSELGGVNSPLHF
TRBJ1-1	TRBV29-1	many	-	TGCAGCGTGAACAGGGTTCTCGCGAACACTGAAGCTTTCTTT	CSVNRVLANTEAFF
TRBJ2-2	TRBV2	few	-	TGTGCCAGCGCCGGTGGGGGGGCTGGCGGGGAGCTGTTTTTT	CASAGGGAGGELFF
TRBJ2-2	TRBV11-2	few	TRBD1	TGTGCCAGCAGCCTGACCGGGACAGGGAGAACTCGGGAGCTGTTTTTT	CASSLTGTGRTRELFF
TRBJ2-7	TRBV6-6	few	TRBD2	TGTGCCAGCCTCTCTAGCGGAGCCTACGAGCAGTACTTC	CASLSSGAYEQYF
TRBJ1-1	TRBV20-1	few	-	TGCAGTGCTAGAGTCAACCCGGGAAGGGGGAACACTGAAGCTTTCTTT	CSARVNPGRGNTEAFF
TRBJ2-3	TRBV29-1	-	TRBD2	TGCAGCGTCGGACTAGCGGGAGCCGGCACAGATACGCAGTATTTT	CSVGLAGAGTDTQYF
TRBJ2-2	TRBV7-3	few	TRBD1	TGTGCCAGCAGCACGGGGGACAGGGTTGGCGGGGAGCTGTTTTTT	CASSTGDRVGGELFF
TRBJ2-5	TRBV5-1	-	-	TGCGCCAGTATACCAGAGGGAAGATACGGAGAGACCCAGTACTTC	CASIPEGRYGETQYF
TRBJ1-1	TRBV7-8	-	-	TGTGCCAGCAGCAAAACAGGGTTGAGCACTGAAGCTTTCTTT	CASSKTGLSTEAFF
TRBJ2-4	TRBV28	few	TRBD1	TGTGCCAGCAGTCCAGGGGGCGCGGATAACATTCAGTACTTC	CASSPGGADNIQYF
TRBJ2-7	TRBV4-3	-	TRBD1	TGCGCCAGCAGCCAAGATCGACAGGGCAGGTACGAGCAGTACTTC	CASSQDRQGRYEQYF
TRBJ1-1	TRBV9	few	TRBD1	TGTGCCAGCAGCGGTCCCGGGACAGGGGGCACTGAAGCTTTCTTT	CASSGPGTGGTEAFF
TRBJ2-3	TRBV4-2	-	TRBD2	TGTGCCAGCAGCCAGAGAGGGACTAGCGGGAGCACAGATACGCAGTATTTT	CASSQRGTSGSTDTQYF
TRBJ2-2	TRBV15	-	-	TGTGCCACCAGCAGAGATCTACAGGGCTACACCGGGGAGCTGTTTTTT	CATSRDLQGYTGELFF
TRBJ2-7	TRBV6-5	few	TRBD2	TGTGCCAGCAGTTACAGCCGGGAGGCCTACGAGCAGTACTTC	CASSYSREAYEQYF
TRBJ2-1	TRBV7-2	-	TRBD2	TGTGCCAGCAGCCACACTAGCGGGGCCTACAATGAGCAGTTCTTC	CASSHTSGAYNEQFF
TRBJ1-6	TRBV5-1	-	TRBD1	TGCGCCAGCAGCCCCGAAGGGACAGGGCTGGGCGCCCTCCACTTT	CASSPEGTGLGALHF
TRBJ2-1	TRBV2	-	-	TGTGCCAGCAGTCCGCCGGAGGGCCCTCGTGAGCAGTTCTTC	CASSPPEGPREQFF
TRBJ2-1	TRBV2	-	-	TGTGCCAGCAGTCAAAACAGGGACAATGAGCAGTTCTTC	CASSQNRDNEQFF
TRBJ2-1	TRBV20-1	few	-	TGCAGTGCTTGGGGGGGGCGACGACCCTACAATGAGCAGTTCTTC	CSAWGGRRPYNEQFF
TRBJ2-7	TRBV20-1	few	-	TGCAGTGCTAGAGACTACGGGGGCTCCTACGAGCAGTACTTC	CSARDYGGSYEQYF
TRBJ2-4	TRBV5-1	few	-	TGCGCCAGCAGCTTGGAATCTCGGGGGAGCAAAAACATTCAGTACTTC	CASSLESRGSKNIQYF
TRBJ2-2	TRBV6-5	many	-	TGTGCCAGCAGTTACGGGGATTACACCGGGGAGCTGTTTTTT	CASSYGDYTGELFF
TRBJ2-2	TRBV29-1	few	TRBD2	TGCAGCGCAGAGCTAGCGGGAGGGACCTTAGGCACCGGGGAGCTGGTTTTT	CSAELAGGTLGTGELVF
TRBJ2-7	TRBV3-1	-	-	TGTGCCAGCAGCCAAGTTGTCACGCCCGCCTACGAGCAGTACTTC	CASSQVVTPAYEQYF
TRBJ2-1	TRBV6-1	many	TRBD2	TGTGCCAGCAGAGGGACTAGCGGGAGAGAGGTCTACAATGAGCAGTTCTTC	CASRGTSGREVYNEQFF
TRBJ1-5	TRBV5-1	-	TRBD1	TGCGCCAGCAGCTTGGAGGCAGGGGGCTTTCAGCCCCAGCATTTT	CASSLEAGGFQPQHF
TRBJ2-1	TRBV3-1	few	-	TGTGCCAGCAGCCAAAACAGGGACGGTGAGCAGTTCTTC	CASSQNRDGEQFF
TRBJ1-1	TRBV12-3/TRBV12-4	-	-	TGTGCCAGCAGTCCTACCACGGCTGCTTTCTTT	CASSPTTAAFF
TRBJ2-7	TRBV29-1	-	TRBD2	TGCAGCGTGGGAGCGGGAGGGTACTACGAGCAGTACTTC	CSVGAGGYYEQYF
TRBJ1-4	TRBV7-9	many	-	TGTGCCAGCAGCTCCGGGATTTACGAAAAACTGTTTTTT	CASSSGIYEKLFF
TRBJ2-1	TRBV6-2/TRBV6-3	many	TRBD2	TGTGCCAGCATCTTCCGGGAGGGCCTATACAATGAGCAGTTCTTC	CASIFREGLYNEQFF
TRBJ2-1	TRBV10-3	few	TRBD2	TGTGCCATCAGGGGTGGGCGGGAGTCCAAGCAGTTCTTC	CAIRGGRESKQFF
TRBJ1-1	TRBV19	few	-	TGTGCCAGTACTGAGGCGGCAGGCTTTATGAACACTGAAGCTTTCTTT	CASTEAAGFMNTEAFF
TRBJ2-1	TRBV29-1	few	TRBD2	TGCAGCGTGCGGGGTAGCGGGAGTCACCCCCTTTACAATGAGCAGTTCTTC	CSVRGSGSHPLYNEQFF
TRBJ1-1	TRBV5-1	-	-	TGCGCCAGCAGGGGGAGTAGGGCTTTCTTT	CASRGSRAFF
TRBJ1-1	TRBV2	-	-	TGTGCCAGCAGTGGAGGAGGGCGAGAAGCTTTCTTT	CASSGGGREAFF
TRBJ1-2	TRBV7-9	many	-	TGTGCCAGCAGCCCCCCTCTGTGGGGCAGGGGCTACACCTTC	CASSPPLWGRGYTF
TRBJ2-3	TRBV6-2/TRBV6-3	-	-	TGTGCCAGCACCGAAAGCTCGGGAGATACGCAGTATTTT	CASTESSGDTQYF
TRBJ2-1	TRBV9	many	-	TGTGCCAGCAGCTCAGAGGACTCAAACTACAATGAGCAGTTCTTC	CASSSEDSNYNEQFF
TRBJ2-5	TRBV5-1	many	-	TGCGCCAGCAGCTTCTATCAGGACGGGGAGACCCAGTACTTC	CASSFYQDGETQYF
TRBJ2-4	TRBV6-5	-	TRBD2	TGTGCCAGCAGTCCCTCGGCGGGGGGCGTATGGCGGTGGTACTTC	CASSPSAGGVWRWYF
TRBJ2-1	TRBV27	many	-	TGTGCCAGCAAACCTGCCGGGAATGAGCAGTTCTTC	CASKPAGNEQFF
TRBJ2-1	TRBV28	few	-	TGTGCCAGCAGTTCGCGGTGGGGTGAGCAGTTCTTC	CASSSRWGEQFF
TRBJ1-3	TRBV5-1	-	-	TGCGCCAGCCAAGCGACGGGCGGCTCTGGAAACACCATATATTTT	CASQATGGSGNTIYF
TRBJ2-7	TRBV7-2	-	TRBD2	TGTGCCAGCAGCTTAGCCGCGGGGGGGGCGGGAGACTACGAGCAGTACTTC	CASSLAAGGAGDYEQYF
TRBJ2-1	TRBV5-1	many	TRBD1	TGCGCCAGCAGCTTTTCAGGGGGCGCGGGATCCAATGAGCAGTTCTTC	CASSFSGGAGSNEQFF